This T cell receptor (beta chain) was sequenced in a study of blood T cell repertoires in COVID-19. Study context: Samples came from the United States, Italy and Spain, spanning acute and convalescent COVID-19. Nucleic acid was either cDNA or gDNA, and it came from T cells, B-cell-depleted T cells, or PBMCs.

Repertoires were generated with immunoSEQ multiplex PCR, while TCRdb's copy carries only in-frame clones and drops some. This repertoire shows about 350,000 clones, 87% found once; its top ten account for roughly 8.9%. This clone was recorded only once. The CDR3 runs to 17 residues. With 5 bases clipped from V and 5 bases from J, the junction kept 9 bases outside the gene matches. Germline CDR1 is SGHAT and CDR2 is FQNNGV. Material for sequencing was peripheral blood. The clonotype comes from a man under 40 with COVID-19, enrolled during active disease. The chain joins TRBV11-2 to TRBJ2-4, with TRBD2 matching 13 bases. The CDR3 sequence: CASSPSRLAGGENIQYF. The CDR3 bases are TGTGCCAGCAGCCCCAGCCGACTAGCGGGAGGCGAAAACATTCAGTACTTC.